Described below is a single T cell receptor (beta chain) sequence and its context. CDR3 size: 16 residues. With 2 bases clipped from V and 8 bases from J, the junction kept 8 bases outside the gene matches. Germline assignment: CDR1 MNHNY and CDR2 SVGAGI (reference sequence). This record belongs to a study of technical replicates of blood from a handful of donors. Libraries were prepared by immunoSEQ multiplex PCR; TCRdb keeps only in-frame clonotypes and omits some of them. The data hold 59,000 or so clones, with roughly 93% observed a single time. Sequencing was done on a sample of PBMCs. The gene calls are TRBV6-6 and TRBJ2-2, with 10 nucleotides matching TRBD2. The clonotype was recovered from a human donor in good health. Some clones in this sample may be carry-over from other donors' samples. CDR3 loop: CASSYILAGVRGELFF. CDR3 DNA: TGTGCCAGCAGTTACATCCTAGCGGGAGTTAGGGGGGAGCTGTTTTTT.